The sequence of this T cell receptor beta chain was determined in a study of identical twins. TCRdb reanalysed the 5' RACE reads using MiXCR and keeps one entry per CDR3 protein. Of some 230,000 distinct CDR3 sequences listed, approximately 5.9% are singletons. This clonotype has a handful of counts. The CDR3 sequence is 17 residues long. Trimming cost V 5 bases and J 0 bases; bases outside gene matches: 7. CDR1 is SGHTA, CDR2 FQGTGA, per germline. These data also formed part of another study, on T cells expressing NK-cell markers.

What was sequenced was CD8+ T cells sorted from blood. This receptor was taken from a woman younger than 35 in good health. The chain joins TRBV7-3 to TRBJ2-3; TRBD2 agrees at 11 bases. The CDR3 reads CASSRTSGGSSTDTQYF. CDR3 nucleotides: TGTGCCAGCAGCAGAACTAGCGGGGGCTCTAGCACAGATACGCAGTATTTT.